Shown below are 19 T cell receptor beta chains from a single sample sequenced in a study of CD8 T cells in Susac syndrome (dated by TCRdb to between 2018 and 2021). To prepare the library, the immunoSEQ multiplex PCR assay was applied. RNA was extracted with the RNeasy kit and about 0.45 to 1 ug was reverse transcribed using random hexamers. Starting from the raw public reads, TCRdb applied fastp trimming at Q25, assembled clones with MiXCR and retained in-frame beta chains. Identical CDR3 protein sequences are pooled into one entry, listed with their most common genes and DNA. The sample table holds hundreds of thousands of distinct CDR3 sequences, of which 85% to 95% were seen once. The ten most abundant clones make up 0.07% to 0.095% of the sample. The sequenced material came from CD4+ T cells from PBMCs. The origin of the receptors is a human donor with multiple sclerosis.

This clonotype was recorded once. The chain links TRBV5-6 to TRBJ2-7; perhaps D is TRBD1 or TRBD2 (6 bases each). Deletions cut 3 bases from V and 2 bases from J, with 15 bases between. CDR3 length: 15 residues. Per germline, CDR1 SGHDT and CDR2 YYEEEE. As DNA, the CDR3 is TGTGCCAGCAGCTGGGGGGCGGCTCCCCCCTACGAGCAGTACTTC. Residues: CASSWGAAPPYEQYF.

The chain carries TRBV7-9 and TRBJ1-1, with D possibly TRBD1 on 5 matching bases. Germline lookup yields CDR1 SEHNR and CDR2 FQNEAQ (reference sequence). The V end was cut by 1 base, the J end by 1 base, with 10 bases between. The CDR3 has 15 residues. CDR3 DNA: TGTGCCAGCAGCTTAGACGACAGAAGGAACACTGAAGCTTTCTTT. This codes for CASSLDDRRNTEAFF.

The chain couples TRBV3-1 to TRBJ2-7, with a weak D call TRBD2 (6 bases). This CDR3 has 13 residues. Germline CDR1 and CDR2: LGHDT and YNNKEL (reference sequence). The V gene lost 1 base and the J gene lost 4 bases, with 8 bases spanning the gap. The CDR3 DNA sequence: TGTGCCAGCAGCCAAGGGGGAGGTTACGAGCAGTACGTC. This sequence encodes CASSQGGGYEQYV.

V usage is TRBV5-1 and J usage is TRBJ1-2; a weak D match, TRBD1 (6 bases). Trimming pared 2 bases from V and 7 bases from J, leaving 12 bases between. The germline V gene encodes CDR1 SGHRS and CDR2 YFSETQ. The CDR3 contains 13 residues. CDR3 coding DNA: TGCGCCAGCAGCTTCCAGGACAGCGGTGGCTACACCTTC. It codes for CASSFQDSGGYTF.

The count of this clonotype is one. J is TRBJ2-5 and V is TRBV3-1; maybe TRBD1 (6 bases). The CDR3 spans 15 residues. V lost 0 bases to trimming and J lost 5 bases, with 13 bases between them. The germline V gene encodes CDR1 LGHDT and CDR2 YNNKEL (reference sequence). The CDR3 nucleotides are TGTGCCAGCAGCCAAGAATGGCAGGGGCCGGAGACCCAGTACTTC. Its translation: CASSQEWQGPETQYF.

This clonotype showed up just once. This rearrangement joins TRBV12-5 to TRBJ1-1, with 10 bases that match TRBD1. V lost 5 bases to trimming and J lost 1 base; unmatched junction nucleotides: 7. The CDR3 totals 16 residues. Germline V gene lookup returns CDR1 LGHNT and CDR2 FRNRAP. The CDR3 sequence: CASGMPTGGQNTEAFF. CDR3 nucleotides: TGTGCTAGTGGTATGCCGACAGGGGGCCAGAACACTGAAGCTTTCTTT.

The V and J genes are TRBV7-9 and TRBJ2-3; D remains unclear. CDR3 length: 14 amino acids. Germline lookup yields CDR1 SEHNR and CDR2 FQNEAQ (reference sequence). Trimming pared 3 bases from V and 1 base from J, leaving 8 bases between. CDR3 DNA: TGTGCCAGCAGCTTCGCCCATGGCACAGATACGCAGTATTTT. Amino acid sequence: CASSFAHGTDTQYF.

V is TRBV9 and J is TRBJ1-2; D uncertain. This CDR3 comprises 10 residues. Looked up from germline, CDR1 is SGDLS and CDR2 is YYNGEE. Trimming took off 3 bases at V and 6 bases at J, with 3 bases between the two ends. CDR3: CASSGNGYTF. The CDR3 bases are TGTGCCAGCAGCGGAAATGGCTACACCTTC.

A single count supports this clonotype. This rearrangement joins TRBV12-3 or TRBV12-4 to TRBJ2-7; tentative D call: TRBD2 (6 bases). This CDR3 region has 14 residues. V lost 5 bases and J 2 bases, leaving 13 bases between the germline ends. The CDR3 DNA follows: TGTGCCAGCAGTACCAGACCGGGGGCCTACGAGCAGTACTTC. As protein: CASSTRPGAYEQYF.

The V gene is TRBV2, the J gene TRBJ2-7; D is uncertain. The CDR3 extends over 12 amino acids. CDR1 and CDR2 from the germline V gene are SNHLY and FYNNEI. V was clipped by 6 bases and J by 4 bases, with 10 bases between them. CDR3 amino acids: CASRESPYEQYF. The CDR3 nucleotides read TGTGCCAGCAGGGAATCACCTTACGAGCAGTACTTC.

This clonotype came up a few times. The V call is TRBV6-1, the J call TRBJ2-5; D is ambiguous. Looked up from germline, CDR1 is MNHNS and CDR2 is SASEGT. The V end lost 6 bases, the J end lost 2 bases, and 7 bases lay between the germline ends. CDR3 length: 12 amino acids. As DNA, the CDR3 is TGTGCCAGCAGGACCAATCAAGAGACCCAGTACTTC. Encoded protein: CASRTNQETQYF.

V usage is TRBV6-6 and J usage is TRBJ1-5; 7 nucleotides agree with TRBD1. This CDR3 contains 13 residues. The germline V gene has CDR1 MNHNY and CDR2 SVGAGI (reference sequence). With V trimmed by 7 bases and J by 6 bases, 6 bases remained unmatched. CDR3 sequence reads: CASIQGVLQPQHF. The CDR3 nucleotides read TGTGCCAGCATCCAGGGGGTACTTCAGCCCCAGCATTTT.

The DNA for the CDR3 is TGTGCTAGTGGTCGGGGATCGACAGCTAACTATGGCTACACCTTC. As protein: CASGRGSTANYGYTF. This chain joins TRBV12-5 and TRBJ1-2; tentatively, D is TRBD1 (5 bases). Germline CDR1 LGHNT, CDR2 FRNRAP. The CDR3 covers 15 residues. V was cut by 5 bases and J by 0 bases, with 13 bases left in between.

The V call is TRBV6-6, the J call TRBJ2-5; D is possibly TRBD1 (6 bases). The germline V gene encodes CDR1 MNHNY and CDR2 SVGAGI (reference sequence). The CDR3 sequence is 14 residues long. Trimming removed 6 bases at V and 0 bases at J, with 11 bases between. The CDR3: CASRPTGNQETQYF. CDR3 nucleotide sequence: TGTGCCAGCAGACCCACAGGGAACCAAGAGACCCAGTACTTC.

The rearrangement uses TRBV12-3 or TRBV12-4 and TRBJ2-3; the match to TRBD2 covers 11 bases. There are 18 residues in the CDR3. J lost 3 bases, V lost 6 bases, and 14 bases had no gene match. CDR3 DNA sequence: TGTGCCAGCAGGAGACCTATCACTAGCGGGGGTGGTACAGATACGCAGTATTTT. Translated, it gives CASRRPITSGGGTDTQYF.

The V gene is TRBV5-1, the J gene TRBJ2-1; D is perhaps TRBD1 or TRBD2 (6 bases each). Trimming stripped 0 bases from V and 6 bases from J, with 16 bases between. Germline V gene sequence: CDR1 SGHRS, CDR2 YFSETQ. The CDR3 has 16 residues. The CDR3 DNA sequence: TGCGCCAGCAGCTTGGGGGGGGCGCGGATTAGCAATGAGCAGTTCTTC. Its translation: CASSLGGARISNEQFF.

The rearrangement uses TRBV9 and TRBJ1-5; maybe TRBD1 (6 bases). CDR1 SGDLS and CDR2 YYNGEE come from the germline V gene. The CDR3 runs 15 residues. Trimming took off 0 bases at V and 6 bases at J, with 13 bases between the two ends. This CDR3 is CASSVGPLGGQPQHF. CDR3 in DNA: TGTGCCAGCAGCGTAGGGCCCTTAGGGGGTCAGCCCCAGCATTTT. The variable domain in full, completed from reference TRBV9 and TRBJ1-5, reads DSGVTQTPKHLITATGQRVTLRCSPRSGDLSVYWYQQSLDQGLQFLIQYYNGEERAKGNILERFSAQQFPDLHSELNLSSLELGDSALYFCASSVGPLGGQPQHFGDGTRLSIL.

The chain uses TRBV6-1 and TRBJ1-5; D ambiguous. The V gene lost 0 bases and the J gene lost 9 bases, with 12 bases spanning the gap. CDR1 MNHNS and CDR2 SASEGT come from the germline V gene. This CDR3 contains 14 residues. This CDR3 reads CASSEAAGIRPQHF. The CDR3 DNA sequence: TGTGCCAGCAGTGAAGCGGCCGGGATTCGGCCCCAGCATTTT.

The chain combines TRBV27 with TRBJ1-6; perhaps TRBD1 as D (5 bases). In germline, CDR1 is MNHEY, CDR2 SMNVEV (reference sequence). Trimming removed 4 bases at V and 6 bases at J, with 13 bases between. The CDR3 is 15 amino acids. The CDR3 sequence: CASSYRGPTNSPLHF. DNA of the CDR3: TGTGCCAGCAGTTACCGGGGCCCTACTAATTCACCCCTCCACTTT.